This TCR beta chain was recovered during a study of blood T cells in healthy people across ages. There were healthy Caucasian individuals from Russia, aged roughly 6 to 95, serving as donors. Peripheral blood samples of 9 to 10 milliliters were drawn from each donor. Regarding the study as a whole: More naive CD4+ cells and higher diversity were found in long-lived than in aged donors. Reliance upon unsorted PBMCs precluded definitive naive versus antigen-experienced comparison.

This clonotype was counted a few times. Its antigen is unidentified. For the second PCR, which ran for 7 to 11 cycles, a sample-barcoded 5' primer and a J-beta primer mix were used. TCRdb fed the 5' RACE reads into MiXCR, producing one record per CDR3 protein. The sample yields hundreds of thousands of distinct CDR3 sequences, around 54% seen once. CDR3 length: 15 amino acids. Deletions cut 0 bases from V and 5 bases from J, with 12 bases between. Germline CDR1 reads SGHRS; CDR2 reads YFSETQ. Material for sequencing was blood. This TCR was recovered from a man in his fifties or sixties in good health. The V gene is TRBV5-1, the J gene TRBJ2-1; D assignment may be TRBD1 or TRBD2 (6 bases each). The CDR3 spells CASSLVEGGNNEQFF. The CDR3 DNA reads TGCGCCAGCAGCTTGGTGGAGGGGGGAAACAATGAGCAGTTCTTC.